This T cell receptor beta chain was documented in a study of CD4+ T cells in melanoma. Sequenced by immunoSEQ multiplex PCR; TCRdb stores in-frame clones only, minus some. The sample lists roughly 10,000 clones; approximately 67% were seen once. Between the trimmed V and J ends, which lost 5 bases and 2 bases, there was a span of 10 bases. CDR1 is SGHRS, CDR2 YFSETQ, per germline. This CDR3 contains 14 residues. Material: cells from a culture (not recorded whether cultured in vitro). The rearrangement links TRBV5-1 to TRBJ2-2; D possibly corresponds to TRBD1 (5 bases). This TCR was sampled from a human donor with melanoma. CDR3 in amino acids: CASSIQGNTGELFF. Written as DNA, the CDR3 is TGCGCCAGCAGTATTCAGGGTAACACCGGGGAGCTGTTTTTT.